Sequencing of this TCR beta chain was carried out in a study of blood T cells in healthy people across ages. Study observations and caveats: Diversity estimates from one million T cells were considered underestimates.

CDR1 and CDR2 (germline): SGHTA, FQGNSA. Trimming left V 1 base short and J 0 bases short, with 7 bases between. The CDR3 is 14 amino acids. Sample-barcoded 5' priming and a J-beta primer mix drove a second PCR of roughly 7 to 11 cycles. Sequencing of every sample gave 2.5 million or more CDR3-containing paired-end reads. TCRdb re-called the 5' RACE reads through MiXCR, storing one row per CDR3 protein. The table records about 1.7 million distinct CDR3 sequences, approximately 28% of them present only once. The table lists this clonotype with many counts. The antigen is undetermined. The sample consisted of blood. This TCR was recovered from a woman aged 30 to 39 in good health. V is TRBV7-2 and J is TRBJ2-7; D not certain. The CDR3 is CASSLDAGSYEQYF. Written as DNA, the CDR3 is TGTGCCAGCAGCTTAGATGCAGGCTCCTACGAGCAGTACTTC.